These T cell receptor beta chains were read from a single sample in a study of T cell responses to AZD1222 COVID-19 vaccine. The repertoire was sequenced with immunoSEQ multiplex PCR; TCRdb's copy has only in-frame clones and lacks some. This table holds under 35,000 clones, 86% found once. The material sequenced was peripheral blood, taken on day 0 of AZD1222 vaccination. The receptors come from an adult in good health. The CDR3 runs from the conserved cysteine through the conserved F or W. The D gene is left open where the match is weak. Size values are once, few and many counts, or a class for expanded clones, and some rows have none.

V gene	D gene	clone size	J gene	CDR3 DNA	CDR3 protein
TRBV10-1	.	once	TRBJ1-1	TGCGCCAGCAGTGAGTCGAGTACGGTAGCTGAAGCTTTCTTT	CASSESSTVAEAFF
TRBV7-2	TRBD2	.	TRBJ2-5	TGTGCCAGCAGCTTTGGGGGCAGCGGGGGCGAGACCCAGTACTTC	CASSFGGSGGETQYF
TRBV27	.	.	TRBJ1-1	TGTGCCAGCAGTATCCGGGGGAACACTGAAGCTTTCTTT	CASSIRGNTEAFF
TRBV5-1	.	.	TRBJ2-5	TGCGCCAGCGGAATATCCGGGGCAGGGAAGGAGACCCAGTACTTC	CASGISGAGKETQYF
TRBV3-1/TRBV3-2	TRBD2	.	TRBJ2-5	TGTGCCAGCAGCATGAGTGGGGTAGCGGGGTCAGAGACCCAGTACTTC	CASSMSGVAGSETQYF
TRBV28	.	.	TRBJ1-5	TGTGCCGCTGGGACAAGAGGGAGTCAGCCCCAGCATTTT	CAAGTRGSQPQHF
TRBV29-1	TRBD1	.	TRBJ2-1	TGCAGCGTTGAGGGGACAGGTCTCAATGAGCAGTTCTTC	CSVEGTGLNEQFF
TRBV3-1/TRBV3-2	.	.	TRBJ1-1	TGTGCCAGCAGCCAGAGGGGATCCGGCACTGAAGCTTTCTTT	CASSQRGSGTEAFF
TRBV28	.	few	TRBJ2-3	TGTGCCAGCAGTGCGGGGCCCTACACAGATACGCAGTATTTT	CASSAGPYTDTQYF
TRBV30	TRBD2	.	TRBJ2-3	TGTGCCTGTACTAGGACTAGCGTAAACACAGATACGCAGTATTTT	CACTRTSVNTDTQYF
TRBV5-1	TRBD1	.	TRBJ2-1	TGCGCCAGCAGCTCGACCAGGGGGAGCAATGAGCAGTTCTTC	CASSSTRGSNEQFF
TRBV7-3	.	.	TRBJ2-3	TGTGCCAGCAGCTTGTCGACTAGCACAGATACGCAGTATTTT	CASSLSTSTDTQYF
TRBV3-1/TRBV3-2	.	.	TRBJ2-7	TGTGCCAGCAGCCAAGATCTGCAGGCGATATTCTACGAGCAGTACTTC	CASSQDLQAIFYEQYF
TRBV27	.	.	TRBJ1-1	TGTGCCAGCAGTCTCAAGCCGGGACACCCGAACACTGAAGCTTTCTTT	CASSLKPGHPNTEAFF
TRBV5-6	.	once	TRBJ1-5	TGTGCCAGCAGCTTGGGAGGGGATCAGCCCCAGCATTTT	CASSLGGDQPQHF
TRBV27	.	.	TRBJ1-3	TGTGCCAGCAGTTTATACTCTGGAAACACCATATATTTT	CASSLYSGNTIYF
TRBV4-1	.	.	TRBJ2-7	TGCGCCAGCAGCCAAGTTGCCGGGGATAAGAGCGAGCAGTACTTC	CASSQVAGDKSEQYF
TRBV10-3	TRBD1	.	TRBJ1-6	TGTGCCATCAGTGAAGGGGACAGTAATTCACCCCTCCACTTT	CAISEGDSNSPLHF
TRBV7-2	.	medium-sized	TRBJ1-1	TGTGCCAGCAGCTTATCTCCGATGAACACTGAAGCTTTCTTT	CASSLSPMNTEAFF
TRBV11-2	TRBD2	.	TRBJ2-1	TGTGCCAGCAGCTTACTAGCGGGGGGGTTAAATGAGCAGTTCTTC	CASSLLAGGLNEQFF
TRBV7-3	TRBD1	.	TRBJ2-3	TGTGCCAGCGGAGGTGGACAGGGCACAGATACGCAGTATTTT	CASGGGQGTDTQYF
TRBV2	TRBD2	.	TRBJ2-3	TGTGCCAGCAGAGGAATGGGGGGGGGCACAGATACGCAGTATTTT	CASRGMGGGTDTQYF
TRBV29-1	.	once	TRBJ2-2	TGCAGCGTGGGGTTGGGGGAGTCGAGGCCCGGGGAGCTGTTTTTT	CSVGLGESRPGELFF
TRBV28	TRBD1	.	TRBJ1-6	TGTGCCAGCAGCCCCGACAGGGCTTCCTATAATTCACCCCTCCACTTT	CASSPDRASYNSPLHF
TRBV25-1	.	.	TRBJ1-1	TGTGCCAGCAGTGAAAGTTTGGGAGGAGGGGGCACTGAAGCTTTCTTT	CASSESLGGGGTEAFF
TRBV28	TRBD1	.	TRBJ1-1	TGTGCCAGCAGTCTGACAGGGGCCACTGAAGCTTTCTTT	CASSLTGATEAFF
TRBV6-2/TRBV6-3	TRBD2	once	TRBJ2-3	TGTGCCAGCAGTTACGGCGAAGCGGGAGTTCCAGATACGCAGTATTTT	CASSYGEAGVPDTQYF
TRBV6-5	.	.	TRBJ2-1	TGTGCCAGCAGTCAATACAATGAGCAGTTCTTC	CASSQYNEQFF
TRBV5-5	TRBD1	once	TRBJ2-1	TGTGCCAGCAGCCTACAGGGGGGACCTCCGTATGAGCAGTTCTTC	CASSLQGGPPYEQFF
TRBV10-3	.	.	TRBJ2-7	TGTGCGTCCGCCCGCCCTGACTCGTACTACGAGCAGTACTTC	CASARPDSYYEQYF
TRBV7-2	TRBD1	once	TRBJ1-5	TGTGCCAGCAGCTTCGATCAGGGGGTCCTTCCCCAGCATTTT	CASSFDQGVLPQHF
TRBV11-2	.	.	TRBJ2-2	TGTGCCAGCAGCTTAAACAGAGCGAGCACCGGGGAGCTGTTTTTT	CASSLNRASTGELFF
TRBV10-3	.	.	TRBJ2-3	TGTGCCACCAGACAGGAGAGCACAGATACGCAGTATTTT	CATRQESTDTQYF
TRBV7-9	.	.	TRBJ2-3	TGTGCCAGCAGCTCTCGACCCTGGGCGTTCACAGATACGCAGTATTTT	CASSSRPWAFTDTQYF
TRBV4-1	TRBD1	.	TRBJ1-2	TGCGCCAGCAGCCAAGCGGGGACAGGGGAAAAAGGCTACACCTTC	CASSQAGTGEKGYTF
TRBV28	.	medium-sized	TRBJ2-7	TGTGCCAGCATAGCGAACTCCTACGAGCAGTACTTC	CASIANSYEQYF
TRBV5-1	.	.	TRBJ1-6	TGCGCCAGCAAGGGGGACGGTCATTCACCCCTCCACTTT	CASKGDGHSPLHF
TRBV6-5	.	.	TRBJ1-2	TGTGCCAGCAGTTATTCTTGGGGGGGTGGCTACACCTTC	CASSYSWGGGYTF
TRBV29-1	TRBD1	.	TRBJ1-1	TGCAGCGGCGGACAGGACATTCGAAACACTGAAGCTTTCTTT	CSGGQDIRNTEAFF
TRBV4-3	.	.	TRBJ2-3	TGCGCCAGCAGCCAAGACGGGGACATAGATACGCAGTATTTT	CASSQDGDIDTQYF
TRBV5-5	TRBD1	large	TRBJ1-5	TGTGCCAGCAGTAGACAGGGAAGAAGCAATCAGCCCCAGCATTTT	CASSRQGRSNQPQHF
TRBV5-1	TRBD1	.	TRBJ1-4	TGCGCCAGCAGCTTGGCAGGAGGACAGGGAAATGAAAAACTGTTTTTT	CASSLAGGQGNEKLFF
TRBV18	TRBD1	.	TRBJ1-4	TGTGCCAGCTCACGAGGGACAGGGCGTAAAGAAAAACTGTTTTTT	CASSRGTGRKEKLFF